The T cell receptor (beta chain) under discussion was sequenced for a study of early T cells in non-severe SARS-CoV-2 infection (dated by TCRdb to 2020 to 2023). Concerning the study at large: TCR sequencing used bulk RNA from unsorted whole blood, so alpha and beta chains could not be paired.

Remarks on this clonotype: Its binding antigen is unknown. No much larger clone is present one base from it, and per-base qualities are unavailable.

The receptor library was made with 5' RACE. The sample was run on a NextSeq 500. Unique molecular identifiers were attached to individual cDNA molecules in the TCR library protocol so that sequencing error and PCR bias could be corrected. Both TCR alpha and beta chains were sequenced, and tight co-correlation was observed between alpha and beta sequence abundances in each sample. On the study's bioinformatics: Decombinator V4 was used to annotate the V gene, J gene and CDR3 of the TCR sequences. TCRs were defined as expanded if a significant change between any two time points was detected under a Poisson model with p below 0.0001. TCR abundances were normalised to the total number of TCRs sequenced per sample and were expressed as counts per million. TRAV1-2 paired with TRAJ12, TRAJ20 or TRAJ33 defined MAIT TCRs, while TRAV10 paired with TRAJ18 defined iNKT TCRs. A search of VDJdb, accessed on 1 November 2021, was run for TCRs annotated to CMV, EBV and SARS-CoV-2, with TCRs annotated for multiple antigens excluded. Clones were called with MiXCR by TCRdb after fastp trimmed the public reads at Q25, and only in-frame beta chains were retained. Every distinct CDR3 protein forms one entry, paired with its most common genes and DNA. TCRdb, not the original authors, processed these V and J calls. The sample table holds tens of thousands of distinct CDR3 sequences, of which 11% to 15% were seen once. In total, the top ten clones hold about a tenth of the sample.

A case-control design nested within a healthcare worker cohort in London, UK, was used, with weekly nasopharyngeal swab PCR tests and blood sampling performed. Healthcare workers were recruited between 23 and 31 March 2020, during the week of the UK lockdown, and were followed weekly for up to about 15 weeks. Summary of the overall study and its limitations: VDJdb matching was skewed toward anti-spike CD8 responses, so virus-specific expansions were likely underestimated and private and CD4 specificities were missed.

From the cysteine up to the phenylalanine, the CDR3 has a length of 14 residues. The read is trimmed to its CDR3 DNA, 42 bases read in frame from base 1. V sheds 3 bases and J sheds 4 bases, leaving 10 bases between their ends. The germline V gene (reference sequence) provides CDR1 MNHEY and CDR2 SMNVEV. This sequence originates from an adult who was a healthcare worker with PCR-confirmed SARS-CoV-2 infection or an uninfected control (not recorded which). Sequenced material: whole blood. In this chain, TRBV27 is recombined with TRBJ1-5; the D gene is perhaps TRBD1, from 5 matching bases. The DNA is TGTGCCAGCAGTTTGGAACGACAGAATCAGCCCCAGCATTTT. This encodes CASSLERQNQPQHF.